This TCR beta chain was identified during a study of blood T cell repertoires in COVID-19. Study-level information: Specimens from acute and convalescent COVID-19 originated in the United States, Italy and Spain. Sample material is recorded as cDNA or gDNA derived from T cells, B-cell-depleted T cells, or PBMCs.

Trimming pared 0 bases from V and 4 bases from J, leaving 11 bases between. The CDR3 extends over 15 amino acids. The germline V gene has CDR1 SGHRS and CDR2 YFSETQ. Source study methods: Reference gene primer amplification gave estimated nucleated cell counts. Repertoires were generated with immunoSEQ multiplex PCR, while TCRdb's copy carries only in-frame clones and drops some. D and trimming were read from the DNA, whereas the V and J calls and clone size are those reported in that table. The data contain fewer than 200,000 clones, approximately 90% of them singletons. This clone was seen a single time.

This chain links TRBV5-1 with TRBJ2-1; tentative D call: TRBD2 (6 bases). The sequenced sample was peripheral blood. This sequence originates from a woman aged 50 to 60 with acute or convalescent COVID-19. This CDR3 reads CASSLAIAEYNEQFF. The CDR3 region has the DNA TGCGCCAGCAGCTTGGCGATAGCGGAATACAATGAGCAGTTCTTC.